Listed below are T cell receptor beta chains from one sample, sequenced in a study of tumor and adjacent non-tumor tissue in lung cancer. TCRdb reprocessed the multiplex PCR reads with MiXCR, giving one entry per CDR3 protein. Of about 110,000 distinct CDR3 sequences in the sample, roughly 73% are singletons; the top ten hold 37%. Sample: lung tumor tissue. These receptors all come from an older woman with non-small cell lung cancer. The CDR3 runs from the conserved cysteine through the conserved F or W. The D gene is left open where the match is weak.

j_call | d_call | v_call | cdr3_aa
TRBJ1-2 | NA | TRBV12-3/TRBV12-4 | CASSSGTIGDYDYTF
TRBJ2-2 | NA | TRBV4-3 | CASSGIGWTGELFF
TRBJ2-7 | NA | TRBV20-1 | CSARVRGLLAYERYF
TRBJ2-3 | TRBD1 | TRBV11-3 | CASSFIRGTDKQYF
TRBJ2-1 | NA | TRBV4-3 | CACSQYRARISNEQFF
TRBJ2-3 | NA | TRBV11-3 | CASRRDNGDKQYF
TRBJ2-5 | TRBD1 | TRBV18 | CASSPPRQGDETQYF
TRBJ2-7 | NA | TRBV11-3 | CASRLRQGTSYVQYF
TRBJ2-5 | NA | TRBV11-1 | CASSLIQSVTQYF
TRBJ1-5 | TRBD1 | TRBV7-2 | CASSQQTGNQPQHF
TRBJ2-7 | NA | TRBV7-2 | CASSLAGSSEQYF
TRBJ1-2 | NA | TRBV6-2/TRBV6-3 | CASAQRGSANYGYTF
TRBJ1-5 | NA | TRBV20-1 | CSAYPRQSNQPQHF
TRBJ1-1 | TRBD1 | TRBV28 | CASNIQGSITEAFF
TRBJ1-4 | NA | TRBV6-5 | CASSQGREKLSF
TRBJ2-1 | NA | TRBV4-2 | CASSRGLTSSSEQFF
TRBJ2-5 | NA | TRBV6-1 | CACREHRKETQYF
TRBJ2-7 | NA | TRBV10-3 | CAICERDRDDEQYF
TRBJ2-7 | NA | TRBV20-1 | CNVRVSASSYEQYF
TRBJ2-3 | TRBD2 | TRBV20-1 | CSARGSGGRTDTQYF
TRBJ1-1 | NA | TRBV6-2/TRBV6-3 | CACSLYVDTEALF
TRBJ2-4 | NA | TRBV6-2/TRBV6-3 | CTSSYALSGISKNIQYF
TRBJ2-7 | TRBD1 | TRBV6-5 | CASSNAGTGIYEQYF
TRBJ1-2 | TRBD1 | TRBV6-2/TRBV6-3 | CASSYGGGTGRGYTF